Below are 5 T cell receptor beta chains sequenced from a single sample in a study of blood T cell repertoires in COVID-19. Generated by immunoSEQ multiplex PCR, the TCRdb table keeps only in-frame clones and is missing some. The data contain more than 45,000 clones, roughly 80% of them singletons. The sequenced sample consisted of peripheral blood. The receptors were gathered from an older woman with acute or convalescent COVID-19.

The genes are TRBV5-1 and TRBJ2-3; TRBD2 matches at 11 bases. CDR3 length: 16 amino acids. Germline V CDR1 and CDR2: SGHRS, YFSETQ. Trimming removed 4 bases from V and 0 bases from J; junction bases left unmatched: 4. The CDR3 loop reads CASSPIAGGSTDTQYF. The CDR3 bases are TGCGCCAGCAGCCCAATAGCGGGGGGGAGCACAGATACGCAGTATTTT.

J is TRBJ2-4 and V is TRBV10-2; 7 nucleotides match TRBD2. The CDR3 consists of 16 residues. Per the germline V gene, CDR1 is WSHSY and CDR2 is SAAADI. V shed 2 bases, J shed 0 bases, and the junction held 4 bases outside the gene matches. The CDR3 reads CASSEASGLAKNIQYF. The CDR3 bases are TGCGCCAGCAGTGAGGCTAGCGGATTAGCCAAAAACATTCAGTACTTC.

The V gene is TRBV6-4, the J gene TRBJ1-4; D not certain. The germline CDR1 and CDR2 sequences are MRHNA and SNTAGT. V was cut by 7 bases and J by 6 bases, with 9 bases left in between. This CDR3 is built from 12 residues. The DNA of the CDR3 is TGTGCCAGCAAACCGGGTGATGAAAAACTGTTTTTT. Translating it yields CASKPGDEKLFF.

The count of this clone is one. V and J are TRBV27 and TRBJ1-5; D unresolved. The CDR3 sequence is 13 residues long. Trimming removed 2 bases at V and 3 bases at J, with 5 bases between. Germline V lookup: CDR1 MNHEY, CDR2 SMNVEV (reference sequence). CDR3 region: CASSLQFNQPQHF. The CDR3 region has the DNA TGTGCCAGCAGTTTACAGTTCAATCAGCCCCAGCATTTT.

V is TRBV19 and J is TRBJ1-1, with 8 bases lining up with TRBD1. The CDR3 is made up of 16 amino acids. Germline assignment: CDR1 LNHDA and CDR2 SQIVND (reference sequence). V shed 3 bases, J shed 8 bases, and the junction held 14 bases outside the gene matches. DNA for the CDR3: TGTGCCAGTAGTATGGTCGCTGGGGGACAGGCATTCGAAGCTTTCTTT. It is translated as CASSMVAGGQAFEAFF.